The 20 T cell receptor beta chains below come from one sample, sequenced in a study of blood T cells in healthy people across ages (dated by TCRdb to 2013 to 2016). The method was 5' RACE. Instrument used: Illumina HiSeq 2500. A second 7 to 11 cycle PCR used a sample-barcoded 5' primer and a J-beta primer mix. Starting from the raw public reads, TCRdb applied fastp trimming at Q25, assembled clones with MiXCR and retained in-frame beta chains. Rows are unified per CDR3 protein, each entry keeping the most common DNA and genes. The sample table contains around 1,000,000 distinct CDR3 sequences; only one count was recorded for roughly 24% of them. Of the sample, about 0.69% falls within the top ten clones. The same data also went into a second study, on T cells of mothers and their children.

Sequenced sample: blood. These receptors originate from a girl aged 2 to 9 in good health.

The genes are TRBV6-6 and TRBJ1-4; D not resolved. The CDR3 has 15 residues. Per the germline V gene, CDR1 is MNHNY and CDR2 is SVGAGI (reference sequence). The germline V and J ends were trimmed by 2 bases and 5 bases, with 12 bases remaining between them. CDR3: CASSYLDTLNEKLFF. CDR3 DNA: TGTGCCAGCAGTTACCTAGACACCTTGAATGAAAAACTGTTTTTT.

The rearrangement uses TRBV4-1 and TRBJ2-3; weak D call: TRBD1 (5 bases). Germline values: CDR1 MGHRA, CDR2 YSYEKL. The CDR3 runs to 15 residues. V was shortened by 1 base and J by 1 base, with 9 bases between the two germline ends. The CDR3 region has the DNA TGCGCCAGCAGCCAAGTTACAGGCGGCACAGATACGCAGTATTTT. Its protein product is CASSQVTGGTDTQYF.

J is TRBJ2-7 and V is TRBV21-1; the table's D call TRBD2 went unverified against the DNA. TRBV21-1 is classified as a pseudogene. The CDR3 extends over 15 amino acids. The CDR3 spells CASSERRQGGDEQYF. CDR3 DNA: TGTGCCAGCAGCGAAAGGCGGCAGGGAGGGGACGAGCAGTACTTC.

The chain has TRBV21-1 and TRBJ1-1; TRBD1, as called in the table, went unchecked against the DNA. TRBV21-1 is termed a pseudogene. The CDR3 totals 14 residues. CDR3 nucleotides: TGTGCCAGCACCCCGGACAGGGCGCACACTGAAGCTTTCTTT. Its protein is CASTPDRAHTEAFF.

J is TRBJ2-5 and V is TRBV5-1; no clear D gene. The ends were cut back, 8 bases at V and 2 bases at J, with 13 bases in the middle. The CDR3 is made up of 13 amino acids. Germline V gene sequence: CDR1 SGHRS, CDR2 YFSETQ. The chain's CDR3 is CASFPGGQETQYF. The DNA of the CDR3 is TGCGCCAGTTTCCCGGGTGGGCAAGAGACCCAGTACTTC.

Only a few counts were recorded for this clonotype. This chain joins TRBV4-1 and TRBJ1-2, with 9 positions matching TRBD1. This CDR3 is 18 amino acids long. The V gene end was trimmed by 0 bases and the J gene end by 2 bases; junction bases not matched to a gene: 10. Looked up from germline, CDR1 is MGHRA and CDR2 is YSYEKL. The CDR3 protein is CASSQDPDRGIFNYGYTF. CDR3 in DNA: TGCGCCAGCAGCCAAGATCCAGACAGGGGGATCTTCAACTATGGCTACACCTTC.

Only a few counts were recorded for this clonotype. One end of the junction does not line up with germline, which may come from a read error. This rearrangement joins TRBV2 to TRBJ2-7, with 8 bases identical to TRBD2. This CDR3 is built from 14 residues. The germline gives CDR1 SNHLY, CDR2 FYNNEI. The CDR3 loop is CASSELTSVYVQYF. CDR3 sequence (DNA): TGTGCCAGCAGTGAACTGACTAGCGTCTACGTGCAGTACTTC.

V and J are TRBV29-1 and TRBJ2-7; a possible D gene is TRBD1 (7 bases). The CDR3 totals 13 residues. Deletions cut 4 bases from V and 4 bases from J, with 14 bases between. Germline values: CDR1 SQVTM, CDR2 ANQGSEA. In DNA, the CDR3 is TGCAGCGTTGGTGGAGGGGGCTATTACGAGCAGTACTTC. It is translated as CSVGGGGYYEQYF.

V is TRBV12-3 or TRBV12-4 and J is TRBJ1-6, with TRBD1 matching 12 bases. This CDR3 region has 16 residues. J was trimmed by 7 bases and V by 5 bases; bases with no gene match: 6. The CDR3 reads CASSPRDRGPNSPLHF. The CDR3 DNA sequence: TGTGCCAGCAGTCCTCGGGACAGGGGGCCAAATTCACCCCTCCACTTT.

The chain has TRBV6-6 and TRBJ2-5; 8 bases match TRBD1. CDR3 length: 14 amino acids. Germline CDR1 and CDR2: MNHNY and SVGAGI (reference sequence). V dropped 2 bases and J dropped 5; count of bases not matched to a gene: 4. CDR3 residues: CASSYRDRGETQYF. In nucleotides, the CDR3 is TGTGCCAGCAGTTACCGAGACAGGGGTGAGACCCAGTACTTC.

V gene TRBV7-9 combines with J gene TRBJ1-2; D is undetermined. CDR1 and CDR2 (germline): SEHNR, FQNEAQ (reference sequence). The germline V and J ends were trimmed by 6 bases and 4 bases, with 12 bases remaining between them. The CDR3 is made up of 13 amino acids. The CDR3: CASSPAPRYGYTF. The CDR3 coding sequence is TGTGCCAGCAGTCCGGCGCCTCGCTATGGCTACACCTTC. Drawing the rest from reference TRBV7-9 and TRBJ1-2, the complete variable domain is DTGVSQNPRHKITKRGQNVTFRCDPISEHNRLYWYRQTLGQGPEFLTYFQNEAQLEKSRLLSDRFSAERPKGSFSTLEIQRTEQGDSAMYLCASSPAPRYGYTFGSGTRLTVV.

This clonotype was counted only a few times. CDR3: CASSVRYQPQHF. CDR3 bases: TGTGCCAGCAGTGTTAGGTATCAGCCCCAGCATTTT. The J gene is TRBJ1-5, the V gene TRBV2; no clear D gene. CDR3 length: 12 amino acids. CDR1 and CDR2 (germline): SNHLY, FYNNEI. V gave up 4 bases and J gave up 5 bases, with 6 bases separating them.

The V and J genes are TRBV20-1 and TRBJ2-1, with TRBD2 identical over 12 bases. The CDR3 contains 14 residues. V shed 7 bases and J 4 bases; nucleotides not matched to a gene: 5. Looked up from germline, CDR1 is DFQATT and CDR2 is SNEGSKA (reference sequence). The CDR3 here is CSVDGTSGYNEQFF. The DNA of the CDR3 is TGCAGTGTCGACGGGACTAGCGGGTACAATGAGCAGTTCTTC.

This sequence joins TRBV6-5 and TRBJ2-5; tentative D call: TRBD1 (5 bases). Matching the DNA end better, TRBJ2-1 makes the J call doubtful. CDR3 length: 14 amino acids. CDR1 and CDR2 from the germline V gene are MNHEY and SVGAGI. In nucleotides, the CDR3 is TGTGCCAGCAGTTATCACGACAGTGGAAATGAGCAGTTCTTC. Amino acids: CASSYHDSGNEQFF.

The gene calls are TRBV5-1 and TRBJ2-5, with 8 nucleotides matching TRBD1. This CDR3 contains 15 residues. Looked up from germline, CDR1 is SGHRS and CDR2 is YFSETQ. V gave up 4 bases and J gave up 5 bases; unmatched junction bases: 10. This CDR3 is CASSRGTPGGETQYF. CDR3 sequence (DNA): TGCGCCAGCAGCCGAGGGACCCCAGGGGGCGAGACCCAGTACTTC.

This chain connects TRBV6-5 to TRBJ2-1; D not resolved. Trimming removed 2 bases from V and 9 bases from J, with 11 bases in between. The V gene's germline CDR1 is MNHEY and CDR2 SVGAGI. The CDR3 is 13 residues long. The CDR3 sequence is CASSYIERSEQFF. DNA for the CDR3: TGTGCCAGCAGTTACATCGAAAGGAGTGAGCAGTTCTTC.

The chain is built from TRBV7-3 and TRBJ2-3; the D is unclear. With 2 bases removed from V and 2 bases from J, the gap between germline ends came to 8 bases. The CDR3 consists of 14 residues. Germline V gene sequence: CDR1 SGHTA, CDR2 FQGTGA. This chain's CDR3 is CASSLGRNTDTQYF. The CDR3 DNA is TGTGCCAGCAGCTTAGGGCGGAACACAGATACGCAGTATTTT.

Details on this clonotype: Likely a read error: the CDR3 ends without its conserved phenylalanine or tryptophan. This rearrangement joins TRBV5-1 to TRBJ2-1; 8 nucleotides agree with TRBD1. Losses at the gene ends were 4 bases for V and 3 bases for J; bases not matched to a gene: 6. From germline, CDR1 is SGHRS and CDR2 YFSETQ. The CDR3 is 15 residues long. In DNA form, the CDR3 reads TGCGCCAGCAGCGAGGGACAGGATTACTACAATGAGCAGTTCTTA. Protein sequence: CASSEGQDYYNEQFL.

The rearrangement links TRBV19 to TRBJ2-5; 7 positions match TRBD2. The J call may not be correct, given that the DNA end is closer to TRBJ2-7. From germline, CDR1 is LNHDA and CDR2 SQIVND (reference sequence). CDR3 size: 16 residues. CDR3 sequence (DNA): TGTGCCAGTAGCCGAAAAGGGAGGGATCCATCCTACGAGCAGTACTTC. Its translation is CASSRKGRDPSYEQYF.

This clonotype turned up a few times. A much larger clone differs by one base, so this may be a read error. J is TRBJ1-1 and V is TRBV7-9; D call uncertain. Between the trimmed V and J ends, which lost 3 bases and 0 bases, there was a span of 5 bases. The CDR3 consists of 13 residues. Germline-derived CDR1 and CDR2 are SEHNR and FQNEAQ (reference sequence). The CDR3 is CASSFGMNTEAFF. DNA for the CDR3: TGTGCCAGCAGCTTTGGGATGAACACTGAAGCTTTCTTT.